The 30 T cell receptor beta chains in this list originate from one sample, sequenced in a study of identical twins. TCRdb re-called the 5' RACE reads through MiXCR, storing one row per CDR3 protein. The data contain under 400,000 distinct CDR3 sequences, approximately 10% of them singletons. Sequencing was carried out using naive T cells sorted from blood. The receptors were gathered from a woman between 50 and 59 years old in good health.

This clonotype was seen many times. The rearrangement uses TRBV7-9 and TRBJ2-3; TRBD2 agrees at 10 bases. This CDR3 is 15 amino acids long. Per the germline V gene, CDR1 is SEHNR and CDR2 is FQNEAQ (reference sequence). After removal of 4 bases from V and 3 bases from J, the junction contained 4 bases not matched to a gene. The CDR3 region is CASSYPSGRTDTQYF. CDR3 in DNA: TGTGCCAGCAGCTACCCTAGCGGGAGAACAGATACGCAGTATTTT.

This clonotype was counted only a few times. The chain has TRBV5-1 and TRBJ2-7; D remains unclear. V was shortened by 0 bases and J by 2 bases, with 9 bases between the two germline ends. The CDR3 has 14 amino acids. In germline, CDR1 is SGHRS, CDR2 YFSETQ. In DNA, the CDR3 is TGCGCCAGCAGCTTGGTTACGGGTACCTACGAGCAGTACTTC. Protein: CASSLVTGTYEQYF. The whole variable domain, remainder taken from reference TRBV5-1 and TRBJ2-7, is KAGVTQTPRYLIKTRGQQVTLSCSPISGHRSVSWYQQTPGQGLQFLFEYFSETQRNKGNFPGRFSGRQFSNSRSEMNVSTLELGDSALYLCASSLVTGTYEQYFGPGTRLTVT.

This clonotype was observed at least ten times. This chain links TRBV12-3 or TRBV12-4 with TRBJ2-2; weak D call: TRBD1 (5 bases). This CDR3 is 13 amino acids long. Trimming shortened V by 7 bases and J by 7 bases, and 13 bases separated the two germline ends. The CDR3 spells CASTTYRGGELFF. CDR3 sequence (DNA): TGTGCCAGCACCACCTATAGGGGCGGGGAGCTGTTTTTT.

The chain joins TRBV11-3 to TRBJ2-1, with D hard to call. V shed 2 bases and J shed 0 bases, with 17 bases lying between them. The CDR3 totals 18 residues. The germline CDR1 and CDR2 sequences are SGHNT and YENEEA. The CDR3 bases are TGTGCCAGCAGCTTAAATGGGATGGGCAGACCCTCCTACAATGAGCAGTTCTTC. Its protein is CASSLNGMGRPSYNEQFF.

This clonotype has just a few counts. CDR3: CASSERGVEQFF. The CDR3 nucleotides read TGTGCCAGCAGCGAACGGGGGGTTGAGCAGTTCTTC. The chain links TRBV6-6 to TRBJ2-1; 7 nucleotides align to TRBD2. The V segment lost 6 bases and the J segment 9 bases; nucleotides outside the gene matches: 5. This CDR3 is 12 amino acids long. From germline, CDR1 is MNHNY and CDR2 SVGAGI (reference sequence).

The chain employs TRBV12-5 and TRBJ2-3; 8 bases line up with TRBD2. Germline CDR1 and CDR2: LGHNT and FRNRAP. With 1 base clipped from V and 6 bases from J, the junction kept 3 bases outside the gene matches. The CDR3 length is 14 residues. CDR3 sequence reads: CASGLGTSHDTQYF. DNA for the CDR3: TGTGCTAGTGGTTTGGGGACTAGCCATGATACGCAGTATTTT. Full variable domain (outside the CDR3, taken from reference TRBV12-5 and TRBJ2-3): DARVTQTPRHKVTEMGQEVTMRCQPILGHNTVFWYRQTMMQGLELLAYFRNRAPLDDSGMPKDRFSAEMPDATLATLKIQPSEPRDSAVYFCASGLGTSHDTQYFGPGTRLTVL.

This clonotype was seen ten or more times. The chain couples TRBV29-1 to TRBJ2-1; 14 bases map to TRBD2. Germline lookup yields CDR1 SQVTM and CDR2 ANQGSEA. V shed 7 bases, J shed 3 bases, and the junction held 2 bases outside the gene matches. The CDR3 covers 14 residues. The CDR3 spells CSAGLAGGYNEQFF. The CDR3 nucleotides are TGCAGCGCCGGACTAGCGGGAGGCTACAATGAGCAGTTCTTC.

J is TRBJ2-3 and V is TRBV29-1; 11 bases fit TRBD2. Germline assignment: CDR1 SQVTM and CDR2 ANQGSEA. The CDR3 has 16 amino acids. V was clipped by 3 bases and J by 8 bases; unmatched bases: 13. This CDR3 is CSVDILAGGWGGTQYF. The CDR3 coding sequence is TGCAGCGTTGATATCCTAGCGGGAGGCTGGGGGGGTACGCAGTATTTT.

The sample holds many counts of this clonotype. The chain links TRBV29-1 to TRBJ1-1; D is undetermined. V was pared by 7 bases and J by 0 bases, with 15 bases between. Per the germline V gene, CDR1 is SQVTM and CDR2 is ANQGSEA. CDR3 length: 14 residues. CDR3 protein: CSGHPPPVNTEAFF. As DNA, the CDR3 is TGCAGCGGCCATCCTCCTCCAGTGAACACTGAAGCTTTCTTT.

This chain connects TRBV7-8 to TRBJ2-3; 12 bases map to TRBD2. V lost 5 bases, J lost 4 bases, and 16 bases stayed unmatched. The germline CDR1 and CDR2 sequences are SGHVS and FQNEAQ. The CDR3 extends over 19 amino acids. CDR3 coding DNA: TGTGCCAGCAGCATCATAAAGGGACTAGCGGGTCTGGGGGCAGATACGCAGTATTTT. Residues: CASSIIKGLAGLGADTQYF.

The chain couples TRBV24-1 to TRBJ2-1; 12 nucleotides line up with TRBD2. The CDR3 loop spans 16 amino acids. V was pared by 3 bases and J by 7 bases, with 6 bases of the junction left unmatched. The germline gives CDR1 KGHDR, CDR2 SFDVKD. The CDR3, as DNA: TGTGCCACCAGTGATGCCCTAGCGGGAGGGCCTAATGAGCAGTTCTTC. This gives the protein CATSDALAGGPNEQFF.

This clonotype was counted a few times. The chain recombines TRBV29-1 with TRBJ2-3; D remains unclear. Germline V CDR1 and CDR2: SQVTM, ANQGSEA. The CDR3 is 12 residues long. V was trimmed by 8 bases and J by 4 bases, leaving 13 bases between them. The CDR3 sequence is CSFRTPADTQYF. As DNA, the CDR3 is TGCAGCTTTCGCACACCGGCAGATACGCAGTATTTT.

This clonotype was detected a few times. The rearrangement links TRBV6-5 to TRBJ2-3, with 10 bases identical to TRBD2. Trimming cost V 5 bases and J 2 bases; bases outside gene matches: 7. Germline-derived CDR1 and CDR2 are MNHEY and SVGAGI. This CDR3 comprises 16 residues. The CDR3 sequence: CASSLLAGAVTDTQYF. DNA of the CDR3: TGTGCCAGCAGTCTCCTAGCGGGGGCAGTCACAGATACGCAGTATTTT.

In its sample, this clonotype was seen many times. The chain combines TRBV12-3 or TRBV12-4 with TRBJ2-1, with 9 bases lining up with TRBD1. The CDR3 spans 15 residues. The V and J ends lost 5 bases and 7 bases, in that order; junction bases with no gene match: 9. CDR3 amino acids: CASSNPGTGYNEQFF. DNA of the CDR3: TGTGCCAGCAGTAACCCCGGGACAGGGTATAATGAGCAGTTCTTC.

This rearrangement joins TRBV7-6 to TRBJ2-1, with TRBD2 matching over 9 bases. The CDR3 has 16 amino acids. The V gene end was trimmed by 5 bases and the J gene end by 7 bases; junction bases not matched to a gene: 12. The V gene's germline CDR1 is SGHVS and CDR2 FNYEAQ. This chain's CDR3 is CASSENSGSASNEQFF. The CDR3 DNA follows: TGTGCCAGCAGCGAAAATAGCGGGAGCGCGTCGAATGAGCAGTTCTTC.

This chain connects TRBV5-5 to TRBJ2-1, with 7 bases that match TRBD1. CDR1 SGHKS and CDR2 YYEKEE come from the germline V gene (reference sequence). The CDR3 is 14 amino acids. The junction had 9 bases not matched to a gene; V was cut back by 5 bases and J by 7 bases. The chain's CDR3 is CASSSLRGKNEQFF. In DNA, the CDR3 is TGTGCCAGCAGTTCCCTCAGGGGGAAAAATGAGCAGTTCTTC.

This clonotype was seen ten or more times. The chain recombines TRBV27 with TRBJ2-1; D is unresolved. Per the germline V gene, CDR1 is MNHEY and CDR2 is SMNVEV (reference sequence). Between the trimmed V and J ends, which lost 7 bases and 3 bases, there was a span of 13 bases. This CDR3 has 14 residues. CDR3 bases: TGTGCCAGCAAATTAGACTTAGTCTACAATGAGCAGTTCTTC. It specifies CASKLDLVYNEQFF.

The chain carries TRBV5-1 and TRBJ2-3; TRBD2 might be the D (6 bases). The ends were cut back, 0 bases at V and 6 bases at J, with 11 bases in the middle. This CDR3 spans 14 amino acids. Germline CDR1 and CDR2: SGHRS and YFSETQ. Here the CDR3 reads CASSLDARGDTQYF. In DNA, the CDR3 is TGCGCCAGCAGCTTGGATGCCCGGGGGGATACGCAGTATTTT.

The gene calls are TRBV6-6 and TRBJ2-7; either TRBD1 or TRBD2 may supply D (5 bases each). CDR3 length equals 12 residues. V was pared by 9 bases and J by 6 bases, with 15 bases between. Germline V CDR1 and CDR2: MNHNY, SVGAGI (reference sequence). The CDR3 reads CASNGAPREQYF. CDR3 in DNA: TGTGCCAGTAACGGGGCACCACGCGAGCAGTACTTC.

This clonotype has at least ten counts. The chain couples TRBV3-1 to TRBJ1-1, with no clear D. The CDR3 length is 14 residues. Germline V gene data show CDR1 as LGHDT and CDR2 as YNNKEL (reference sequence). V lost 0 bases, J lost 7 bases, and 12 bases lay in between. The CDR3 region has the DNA TGTGCCAGCAGCCAAGACCGAATCAGCCTTGAAGCTTTCTTT. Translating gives CASSQDRISLEAFF.

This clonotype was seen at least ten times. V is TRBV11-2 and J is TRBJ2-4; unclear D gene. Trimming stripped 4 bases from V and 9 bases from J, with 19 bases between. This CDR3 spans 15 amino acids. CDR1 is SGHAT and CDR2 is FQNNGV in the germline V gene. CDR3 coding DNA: TGTGCCAGCAGCTCACCCTTTCGGAATCAACTCATTCAGTACTTC. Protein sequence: CASSSPFRNQLIQYF.

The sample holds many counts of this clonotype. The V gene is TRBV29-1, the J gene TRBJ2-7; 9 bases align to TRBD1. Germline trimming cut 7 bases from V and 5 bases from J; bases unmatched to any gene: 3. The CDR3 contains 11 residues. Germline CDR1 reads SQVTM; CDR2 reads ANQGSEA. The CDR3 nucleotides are TGCAGCGCGGGACAGGGTAACGAGCAGTACGTC. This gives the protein CSAGQGNEQYV.

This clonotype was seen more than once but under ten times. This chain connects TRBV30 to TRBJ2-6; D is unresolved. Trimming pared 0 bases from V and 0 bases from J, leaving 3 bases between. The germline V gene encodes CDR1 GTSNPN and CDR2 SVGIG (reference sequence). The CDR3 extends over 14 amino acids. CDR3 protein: CAWSVGSGANVLTF. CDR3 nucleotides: TGTGCCTGGAGTGTTGGCTCTGGGGCCAACGTCCTGACTTTC.

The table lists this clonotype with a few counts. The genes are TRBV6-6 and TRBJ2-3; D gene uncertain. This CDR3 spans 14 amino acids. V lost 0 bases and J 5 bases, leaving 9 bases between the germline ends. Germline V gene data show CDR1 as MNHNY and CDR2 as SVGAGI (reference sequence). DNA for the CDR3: TGTGCCAGCAGTTACTCGATCGCGAAAGATACGCAGTATTTT. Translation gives CASSYSIAKDTQYF.

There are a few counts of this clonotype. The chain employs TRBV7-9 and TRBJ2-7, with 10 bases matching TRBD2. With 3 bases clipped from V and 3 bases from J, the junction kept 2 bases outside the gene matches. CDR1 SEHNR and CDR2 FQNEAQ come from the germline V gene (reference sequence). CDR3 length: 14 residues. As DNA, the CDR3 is TGTGCCAGCAGCTTCGGGACTAGCGACTACGAGCAGTACTTC. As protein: CASSFGTSDYEQYF.

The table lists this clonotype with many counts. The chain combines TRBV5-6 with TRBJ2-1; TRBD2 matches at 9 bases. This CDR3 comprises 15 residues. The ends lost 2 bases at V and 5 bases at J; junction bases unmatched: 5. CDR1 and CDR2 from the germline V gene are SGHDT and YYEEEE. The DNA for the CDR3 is TGTGCCAGCAGCTTAGCGGGAGGCCCCGACAATGAGCAGTTCTTC. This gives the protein CASSLAGGPDNEQFF.

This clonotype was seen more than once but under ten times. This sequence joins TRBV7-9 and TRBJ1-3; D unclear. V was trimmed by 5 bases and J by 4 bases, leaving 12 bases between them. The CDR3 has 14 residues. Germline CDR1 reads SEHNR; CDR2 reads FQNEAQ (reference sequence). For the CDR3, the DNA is TGTGCCAGCAGCCTATCAGGACGGGGAAACACCATATATTTT. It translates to CASSLSGRGNTIYF.

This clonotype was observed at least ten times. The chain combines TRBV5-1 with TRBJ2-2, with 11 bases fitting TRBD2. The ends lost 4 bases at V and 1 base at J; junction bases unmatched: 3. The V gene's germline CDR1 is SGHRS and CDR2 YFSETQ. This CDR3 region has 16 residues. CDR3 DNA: TGCGCCAGCAGCGAGCTAGCGGGAGGGAACACCGGGGAGCTGTTTTTT. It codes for CASSELAGGNTGELFF.

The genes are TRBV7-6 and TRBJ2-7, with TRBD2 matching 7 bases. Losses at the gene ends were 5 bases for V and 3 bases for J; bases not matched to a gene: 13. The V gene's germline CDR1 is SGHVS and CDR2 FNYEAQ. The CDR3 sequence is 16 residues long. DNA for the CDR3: TGTGCCAGCAGCGAAATTAGATCGGGAGGACGCTACGAGCAGTACTTC. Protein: CASSEIRSGGRYEQYF.

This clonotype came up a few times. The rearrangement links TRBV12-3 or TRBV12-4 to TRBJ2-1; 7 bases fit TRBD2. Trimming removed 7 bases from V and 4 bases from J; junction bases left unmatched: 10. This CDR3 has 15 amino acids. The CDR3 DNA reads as TGTGCCAGCACCATTGGGAGGGCCCTATACAATGAGCAGTTCTTC. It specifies CASTIGRALYNEQFF.